Below, 17 T cell receptor beta chains from the same sample are listed, as sequenced in a study of cytomegalovirus exposure and HLA in healthy donors. The PCR had 60 Vbeta and 13 Jbeta primers. Sequencing was performed with immunoSEQ multiplex PCR; in TCRdb, only in-frame clones are kept and a portion is missing. Counted here are about 180,000 clones, 65% to 75% occurring once; the ten biggest clones make up about 2.5%. Sequencing input: PBMCs. The receptors originated from a human donor in good health.

A single count supports this clone. This chain uses TRBV5-4 with TRBJ1-1, with a weak D call TRBD1 (6 bases). The ends were cut back, 4 bases at V and 4 bases at J, with 14 bases in the middle. Germline lookup yields CDR1 SGHNT and CDR2 YYREEE (reference sequence). The CDR3 length is 14 residues. The CDR3 DNA is TGTGCCAGCAGCCCAGATCCACAGGGCACTGAAGCTTTCTTT. Protein sequence: CASSPDPQGTEAFF.

This sequence joins TRBV10-3 and TRBJ2-5; D possibly corresponds to TRBD2 (6 bases). The CDR3 extends over 13 amino acids. Germline CDR1 reads ENHRY; CDR2 reads SYGVKD. Trimming removed 4 bases from V and 5 bases from J, with 11 bases in between. The CDR3 DNA reads TGTGCCATCAGTGCGACGGGAGCGGAGACCCAGTACTTC. This gives the protein CAISATGAETQYF.

This clone has more than one count but fewer than ten. The rearrangement joins TRBV14 to TRBJ2-5; the match to TRBD1 covers 10 bases. Trimming at V came to 4 bases and at J to 11 bases, leaving 13 bases not matched to a gene. The V gene's germline CDR1 is SGHDN and CDR2 FVKESK. The CDR3 spans 15 residues. This CDR3 is CASSLNPGTGERQYF. DNA of the CDR3: TGTGCCAGCAGCCTAAACCCCGGGACAGGGGAAAGACAGTACTTC.

This clone was detected only a few times. The chain employs TRBV18 and TRBJ1-1; TRBD1 aligns across 8 bases. This CDR3 comprises 13 residues. The germline V gene encodes CDR1 KGHSH and CDR2 LQKENI. J was trimmed by 4 bases and V by 6 bases; bases with no gene match: 4. The chain's CDR3 is CASSVQGGTEAFF. The CDR3 nucleotides are TGTGCCAGCTCGGTACAGGGGGGCACTGAAGCTTTCTTT.

The chain combines TRBV19 with TRBJ1-5; 7 nucleotides agree with TRBD1. There are 15 residues in the CDR3. Germline loops: CDR1 LNHDA, CDR2 SQIVND (reference sequence). V lost 5 bases, J lost 2 bases, and 6 bases stayed unmatched. For the CDR3, the DNA is TGTGCCAGTAGTGATGACAGGGACGGCAATCAGCCCCAGCATTTT. Translating gives CASSDDRDGNQPQHF.

The rearrangement links TRBV11-3 to TRBJ1-2, with 7 bases fitting TRBD1. Germline V CDR1 and CDR2: SGHNT, YENEEA. With V trimmed by 5 bases and J by 4 bases, 10 bases remained unmatched. This CDR3 spans 15 amino acids. The CDR3 nucleotides read TGTGCCAGCAGCGTTAGTAGTACAGGGGTCTATGGCTACACCTTC. Protein sequence: CASSVSSTGVYGYTF.

CDR3 DNA: TGCGCCAGCAGCCGGACACCGGGACAGGGAGGTTCACCCCTCCACTTT. Its protein is CASSRTPGQGGSPLHF. The V gene is TRBV4-3, the J gene TRBJ1-6; 9 positions agree with TRBD1. Trimming removed 4 bases from V and 9 bases from J; junction bases left unmatched: 10. Germline-derived CDR1 and CDR2 are LGHNA and YSLEER. The CDR3 has 16 amino acids.

The V gene is TRBV7-9, the J gene TRBJ2-5; D might be TRBD1 (6 bases). The CDR3 is made up of 15 amino acids. Germline loops: CDR1 SEHNR, CDR2 FQNEAQ (reference sequence). With 4 bases removed from V and 1 base from J, the gap between germline ends came to 13 bases. This CDR3 reads CASSSRQAPQETQYF. The CDR3 region has the DNA TGTGCCAGCAGCTCAAGACAGGCTCCCCAAGAGACCCAGTACTTC.

The rearrangement joins TRBV6-5 to TRBJ2-5; 9 bases fit TRBD1. Matching the DNA end better, TRBJ2-7 makes the J call doubtful. CDR1 and CDR2 from the germline V gene are MNHEY and SVGAGI. The CDR3 is 14 amino acids. The CDR3 DNA reads TGTGCCAGCAGTGAGGGACAGGGAAACTACGAGCAGTACTTC. Its protein product is CASSEGQGNYEQYF.

V usage is TRBV15 and J usage is TRBJ2-5; D might be TRBD1 (6 bases). Trimming cost V 0 bases and J 5 bases, with 7 bases left between them. Germline V gene lookup returns CDR1 LNHNV and CDR2 YYDKDF (reference sequence). This CDR3 comprises 13 residues. CDR3 sequence (DNA): TGTGCCACCAGCAGAGACAGGGGCGAGACCCAGTACTTC. Residues: CATSRDRGETQYF.

The rearrangement joins TRBV6-6 to TRBJ1-6; D gene ambiguous. CDR3 length: 15 amino acids. Trimming removed 2 bases at V and 5 bases at J, with 10 bases between. CDR1 is MNHNY and CDR2 is SVGAGI in the germline V gene (reference sequence). The CDR3 DNA follows: TGTGCCAGCAGTTACGGGTCAGACAATAATTCACCCCTCCACTTT. It specifies CASSYGSDNNSPLHF.

The chain joins TRBV7-9 to TRBJ1-5; the D is unclear. Germline V gene data show CDR1 as SEHNR and CDR2 as FQNEAQ (reference sequence). This CDR3 is 16 amino acids long. V dropped 5 bases and J dropped 2 bases, with 16 bases sitting between them. The CDR3 nucleotides read TGTGCCAGCAGCCCACCCGGGAGCGGAGGCAATCAGCCCCAGCATTTT. This codes for CASSPPGSGGNQPQHF.

The chain recombines TRBV19 with TRBJ1-1; 9 nucleotides line up with TRBD1. With 4 bases clipped from V and 7 bases from J, the junction kept 4 bases outside the gene matches. Germline values: CDR1 LNHDA, CDR2 SQIVND (reference sequence). There are 13 residues in the CDR3. CDR3 protein: CASSKTGGYEAFF. The CDR3 coding sequence is TGTGCCAGTAGTAAGACAGGGGGGTATGAAGCTTTCTTT.

Only a few counts were recorded for this clone. This rearrangement joins TRBV7-6 to TRBJ1-1, with TRBD1 matching 10 bases. CDR1 SGHVS and CDR2 FNYEAQ come from the germline V gene. CDR3 length equals 16 residues. V shed 4 bases and J 5 bases; nucleotides not matched to a gene: 10. CDR3 sequence reads: CASSSSRDRGLTEAFF. CDR3 DNA sequence: TGTGCCAGCAGCTCGTCCCGGGACAGGGGCTTAACTGAAGCTTTCTTT.

The gene calls are TRBV2 and TRBJ2-1; 8 bases map to TRBD1. J was trimmed by 0 bases and V by 4 bases; bases with no gene match: 5. CDR3 size: 16 residues. Germline CDR1 reads SNHLY; CDR2 reads FYNNEI. CDR3: CASSVSGQGSYNEQFF. In DNA form, the CDR3 reads TGTGCCAGCAGTGTATCAGGACAGGGCTCCTACAATGAGCAGTTCTTC.

The V gene is TRBV6-6, the J gene TRBJ2-7; 9 nucleotides align to TRBD1. CDR3 length: 15 residues. J was trimmed by 5 bases and V by 5 bases; bases with no gene match: 10. CDR1 is MNHNY, CDR2 SVGAGI, per germline (reference sequence). The CDR3 nucleotides read TGTGCCAGCAGTACCCCCGGGACAGGGTATCACGAGCAGTACTTC. It specifies CASSTPGTGYHEQYF.

CDR3 protein: CASSLGQGYLGEQYF. As DNA, the CDR3 is TGTGCCAGCAGCTTAGGGCAGGGGTATCTCGGGGAGCAGTACTTC. The genes are TRBV7-8 and TRBJ2-7, with D perhaps TRBD1 (6 bases). Trimming stripped 1 base from V and 7 bases from J, with 17 bases between. The CDR3 covers 15 residues. Germline loops: CDR1 SGHVS, CDR2 FQNEAQ.